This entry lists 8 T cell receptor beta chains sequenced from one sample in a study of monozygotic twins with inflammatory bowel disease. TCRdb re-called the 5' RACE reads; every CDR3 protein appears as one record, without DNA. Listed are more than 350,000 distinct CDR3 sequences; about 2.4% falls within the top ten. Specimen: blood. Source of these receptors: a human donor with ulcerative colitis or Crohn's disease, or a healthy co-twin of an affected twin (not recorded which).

The CDR3 is CASSLQGLPEAFF. The chain links TRBV7-9 to TRBJ1-1; there is no DNA to check the TCRdb D call of TRBD1. Germline CDR1 SEHNR, CDR2 FQNEAQ (reference sequence). The CDR3 sequence is 13 residues long.

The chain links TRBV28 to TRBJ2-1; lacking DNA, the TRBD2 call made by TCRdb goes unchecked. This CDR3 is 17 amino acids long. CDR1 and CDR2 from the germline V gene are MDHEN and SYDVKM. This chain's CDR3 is CASSLKLAGVRHNEQFF.

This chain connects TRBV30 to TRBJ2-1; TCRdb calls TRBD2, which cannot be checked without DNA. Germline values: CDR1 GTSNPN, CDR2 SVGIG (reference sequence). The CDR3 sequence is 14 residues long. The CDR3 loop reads CAWSPGLAVDEQFF.

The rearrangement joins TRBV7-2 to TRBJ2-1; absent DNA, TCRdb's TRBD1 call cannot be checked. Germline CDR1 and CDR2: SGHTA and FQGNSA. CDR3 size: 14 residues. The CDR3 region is CASSVDRGYGEQFF.

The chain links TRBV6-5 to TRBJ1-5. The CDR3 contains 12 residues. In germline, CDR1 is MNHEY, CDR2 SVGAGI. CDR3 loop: CASRGWNQPQHF.

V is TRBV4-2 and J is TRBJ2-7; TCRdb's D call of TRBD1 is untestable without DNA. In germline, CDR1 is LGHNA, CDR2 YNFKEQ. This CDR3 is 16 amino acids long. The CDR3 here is CASSQGIFGQTYEQYF.

The CDR3 is CASSVPPYEQYF. The chain combines TRBV5-8 with TRBJ2-7; TCRdb picks TRBD1, but there is no DNA to check that call. The V gene's germline CDR1 is SGHTS and CDR2 YDEGEE. The CDR3 consists of 12 residues.

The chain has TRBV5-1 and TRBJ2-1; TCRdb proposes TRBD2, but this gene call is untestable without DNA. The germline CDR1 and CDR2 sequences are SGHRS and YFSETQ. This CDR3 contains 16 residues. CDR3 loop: CASSYSGAFSYNEQFF.